A selection of T cell receptor beta chains follows, all from one sample in a study of shared clonotypes between healthy human individuals. Assay used: immunoSEQ multiplex PCR; TCRdb lists only in-frame clones, some missing. Of 600,000 to 800,000 clones listed, approximately 77% are singletons. The sample comprised memory CD4+ T cells sorted from blood. The source of these receptors is a woman aged 30 to 39 in good health. Both conserved end residues are part of each CDR3. D genes are given only for firm matches. Only part of the rows carry a size: once, few, many, or a class if the clone is expanded.

CDR3aa: CASSSRLGQDVNTEAFF
CDR3nt: TGCGCCAGCAGCTCCAGGTTGGGACAGGATGTGAACACTGAAGCTTTCTTT
v_gene: TRBV5-1
d_gene: TRBD1
j_gene: TRBJ1-1
len: 17
abundance: few

CDR3aa: CASSPGGDYSTDTQYF
CDR3nt: TGTGCCAGCAGCCCGGGGGGGGACTACAGCACAGATACGCAGTATTTT
v_gene: TRBV7-6
d_gene: TRBD2
j_gene: TRBJ2-3
len: 16
abundance: -

CDR3aa: CASSSDKSEKLFF
CDR3nt: TGTGCCAGCTCATCGGACAAGTCCGAAAAACTGTTTTTT
v_gene: TRBV18
d_gene: -
j_gene: TRBJ1-4
len: 13
abundance: -

CDR3aa: CSGERRETQYF
CDR3nt: TGCAGCGGCGAGCGACGTGAGACCCAGTACTTC
v_gene: TRBV29-1
d_gene: -
j_gene: TRBJ2-5
len: 11
abundance: few

CDR3aa: CASSLEPGGGNQETQYF
CDR3nt: TGCGCCAGCAGCTTGGAGCCAGGGGGCGGAAATCAAGAGACCCAGTACTTC
v_gene: TRBV5-1
d_gene: TRBD1
j_gene: TRBJ2-5
len: 17
abundance: -

CDR3aa: CASSPVASAGREQYF
CDR3nt: TGTGCCAGCAGCCCCGTCGCTTCAGCGGGACGCGAGCAGTACTTC
v_gene: TRBV7-9
d_gene: TRBD2
j_gene: TRBJ2-7
len: 15
abundance: -

CDR3aa: CASSEPYEQYF
CDR3nt: TGTGCCAGCAGTGAACCTTACGAGCAGTACTTC
v_gene: TRBV6-1
d_gene: -
j_gene: TRBJ2-7
len: 11
abundance: once

CDR3aa: CAISERQPSDNEQFF
CDR3nt: TGTGCCATCAGTGAAAGACAGCCTTCCGACAATGAGCAGTTCTTC
v_gene: TRBV10-3
d_gene: -
j_gene: TRBJ2-1
len: 15
abundance: -

CDR3aa: CASSLTVVDTEAFF
CDR3nt: TGTGCCAGCAGTCTTACCGTGGTGGACACTGAAGCTTTCTTT
v_gene: TRBV25-1
d_gene: -
j_gene: TRBJ1-1
len: 14
abundance: -

CDR3aa: CSVGGTGVSDTQYF
CDR3nt: TGCAGCGTTGGAGGGACAGGGGTTTCAGATACGCAGTATTTT
v_gene: TRBV29-1
d_gene: TRBD1
j_gene: TRBJ2-3
len: 14
abundance: medium-sized

CDR3aa: CASSLGGQGSDYGYTF
CDR3nt: TGTGCCAGCAGCTTGGGAGGCCAGGGCTCCGACTATGGCTACACCTTC
v_gene: TRBV5-4
d_gene: -
j_gene: TRBJ1-2
len: 16
abundance: -

CDR3aa: CASSILAGDSYEQYF
CDR3nt: TGTGCCAGTAGTATACTAGCGGGAGATTCCTACGAGCAGTACTTC
v_gene: TRBV19
d_gene: TRBD2
j_gene: TRBJ2-7
len: 15
abundance: -

CDR3aa: CASSSDHGYEQYF
CDR3nt: TGTGCCAGCAGCTCAGACCACGGTTACGAGCAGTACTTC
v_gene: TRBV7-3
d_gene: -
j_gene: TRBJ2-7
len: 13
abundance: -

CDR3aa: CASTLREGTSNYGYTF
CDR3nt: TGTGCCAGCACACTACGGGAGGGCACGTCTAACTATGGCTACACCTTC
v_gene: TRBV28
d_gene: -
j_gene: TRBJ1-2
len: 16
abundance: once

CDR3aa: CASSYEAGSYTGELFF
CDR3nt: TGTGCCAGCAGTTACGAGGCAGGGTCCTACACCGGGGAGCTGTTTTTT
v_gene: TRBV6-6
d_gene: -
j_gene: TRBJ2-2
len: 16
abundance: many

CDR3aa: CASSLQGNGYTF
CDR3nt: TGTGCCAGCAGCCTCCAGGGTAACGGCTACACCTTC
v_gene: TRBV7-2
d_gene: -
j_gene: TRBJ1-2
len: 12
abundance: -